These 26 T cell receptor beta chains were sequenced from one sample in a study of blood T cell repertoires in COVID-19. Some clones are missing from TCRdb's copy, which holds only in-frame ones; the method was immunoSEQ multiplex PCR. The profile shows roughly 45,000 clones, about 83% of them singletons. The source material was peripheral blood. These receptors were taken from a woman aged 55-70 years with acute or convalescent COVID-19.

V usage is TRBV3-1 (or the pseudogene TRBV3-2) and J usage is TRBJ2-7; D perhaps matches TRBD2 (6 bases). The V gene lost 4 bases and the J gene lost 4 bases, with 14 bases spanning the gap. The CDR3 runs 14 residues. The germline gives CDR1 LGHDT, CDR2 YNNKEL (reference sequence). CDR3 sequence (DNA): TGTGCCAGCAGCCGCGGGACGGTGGTGTACGAGCAGTACTTC. Translating gives CASSRGTVVYEQYF.

The chain joins TRBV18 to TRBJ1-6, with 8 bases matching TRBD1. The J segment lost 5 bases and the V segment lost 3 bases, leaving 0 bases of the junction unmatched. In germline, CDR1 is KGHSH, CDR2 LQKENI. The CDR3 loop spans 14 amino acids. CDR3 DNA sequence: TGTGCCAGCTCACCGGACAGGGATAATTCACCCCTCCACTTT. Its translation is CASSPDRDNSPLHF.

The V and J genes are TRBV9 and TRBJ1-1; D may be TRBD1 (5 bases). The V gene's germline CDR1 is SGDLS and CDR2 YYNGEE. The CDR3 sequence is 16 residues long. Trimming took 0 bases from V and 11 from J, leaving 23 bases between them. The CDR3 nucleotides read TGTGCCAGCAGCGTAGCCCCCAGGGCAGACCTTGCGGCCGCTTTCTTT. Translated, it gives CASSVAPRADLAAAFF. Complete variable domain (other parts from reference TRBV9 and TRBJ1-1): DSGVTQTPKHLITATGQRVTLRCSPRSGDLSVYWYQQSLDQGLQFLIQYYNGEERAKGNILERFSAQQFPDLHSELNLSSLELGDSALYFCASSVAPRADLAAAFFGQGTRLTVV.

The rearrangement joins TRBV6-6 to TRBJ2-7; possibly TRBD1 for D (5 bases). Germline CDR1 reads MNHNY; CDR2 reads SVGAGI (reference sequence). Trimming removed 4 bases at V and 3 bases at J, with 16 bases between. This CDR3 comprises 15 residues. CDR3 sequence (DNA): TGTGCCAGCAGTTCCGACGAACCAGACAGCTACGAGCAGTACTTC. Protein product: CASSSDEPDSYEQYF.

CDR3 DNA: TGTGCCAGCAGCTTAAACTCAATGAACACTGAAGCTTTCTTT. Translated: CASSLNSMNTEAFF. This chain uses TRBV7-6 with TRBJ1-1; D gene unclear. This CDR3 is built from 14 residues. V lost 2 bases and J lost 0, with 7 bases in between. Per the germline V gene, CDR1 is SGHVS and CDR2 is FNYEAQ.

The V gene is TRBV23-1, the J gene TRBJ1-2; unclear D gene. TRBV23-1 is classed as an ORF, of uncertain function. The CDR3 consists of 16 residues. V gave up 2 bases and J gave up 4 bases, with 17 bases separating them. CDR3 residues: CASSQVATKTRYGYTF. The CDR3 nucleotides are TGCGCCAGCAGTCAAGTTGCCACAAAAACCCGCTATGGCTACACCTTC.

The chain recombines TRBV7-2 with TRBJ2-1; TRBD1 might be the D (5 bases). The germline V gene has CDR1 SGHTA and CDR2 FQGNSA. The CDR3 consists of 13 residues. Trimming removed 2 bases at V and 6 bases at J, with 8 bases between. The CDR3: CASSLFQGNEQFF. CDR3 bases: TGTGCCAGCAGCTTATTTCAGGGCAATGAGCAGTTCTTC.

V gene TRBV2 combines with J gene TRBJ1-1; TRBD1 is a possible D gene (6 bases). The CDR3 consists of 15 residues. Germline CDR1 and CDR2: SNHLY and FYNNEI. V shed 5 bases and J shed 0 bases, with 13 bases lying between them. The CDR3 here is CASSPARGMNTEAFF. DNA of the CDR3: TGTGCCAGCAGTCCCGCCAGGGGCATGAACACTGAAGCTTTCTTT.

The chain links TRBV9 to TRBJ2-5; TRBD2 matches at 7 bases. Germline V lookup: CDR1 SGDLS, CDR2 YYNGEE. The V and J ends lost 4 bases and 4 bases, in that order; junction bases with no gene match: 7. The CDR3 is 14 amino acids. The CDR3 coding sequence is TGTGCCAGCAGCCCCGGACTAGGAGGAGAGACCCAGTACTTC. Translation: CASSPGLGGETQYF.

The chain carries TRBV7-9 and TRBJ2-7; D is possibly TRBD1 (5 bases). V gave up 0 bases and J gave up 7 bases, with 13 bases separating them. The CDR3 runs to 14 residues. Looked up from germline, CDR1 is SEHNR and CDR2 is FQNEAQ (reference sequence). CDR3 in DNA: TGTGCCAGCAGCTTAGCGCAGGGTTTGAAAGAGCAGTACTTC. It codes for CASSLAQGLKEQYF.

In its sample, this clone was seen once. The chain carries TRBV5-4 and TRBJ1-2; D is perhaps TRBD1 (5 bases). Germline loops: CDR1 SGHNT, CDR2 YYREEE (reference sequence). V was trimmed by 4 bases and J by 4 bases, leaving 11 bases between them. This CDR3 contains 13 residues. The CDR3 sequence is CASSDRGGYGYTF. For the CDR3, the DNA is TGTGCCAGCAGCGATAGGGGTGGCTATGGCTACACCTTC.

The chain links TRBV7-9 to TRBJ1-4; 7 bases match TRBD1. CDR3 length equals 15 residues. Trimming removed 5 bases from V and 8 bases from J; junction bases left unmatched: 11. In germline, CDR1 is SEHNR, CDR2 FQNEAQ (reference sequence). CDR3 sequence reads: CASSPGGLGGEKLFF. CDR3 in DNA: TGTGCCAGCAGCCCAGGGGGGCTGGGTGGCGAAAAACTGTTTTTT.

The chain links TRBV11-2 to TRBJ2-3; the D is unclear. The CDR3 consists of 13 residues. The V end lost 3 bases, the J end lost 3 bases, and 7 bases lay between the germline ends. Germline V gives CDR1 SGHAT, CDR2 FQNNGV. CDR3 loop: CASSLRNTDTQYF. The CDR3 bases are TGTGCCAGCAGCTTGCGGAATACAGATACGCAGTATTTT.

The V call is TRBV7-9, the J call TRBJ2-1, with TRBD2 matching 7 bases. CDR3 size: 15 residues. Germline lookup yields CDR1 SEHNR and CDR2 FQNEAQ (reference sequence). V was pared by 4 bases and J by 3 bases, with 6 bases of the junction left unmatched. For the CDR3, the DNA is TGTGCCAGCAGCTCCCTAGCGGATATCTACAATGAGCAGTTCTTC. Its translation: CASSSLADIYNEQFF.

The rearrangement uses TRBV4-3 and TRBJ2-7; 9 nucleotides match TRBD2. CDR3 size: 15 residues. The V gene end was trimmed by 3 bases and the J gene end by 2 bases; junction bases not matched to a gene: 5. Germline V CDR1 and CDR2: LGHNA, YSLEER. The CDR3 region is CASSQGLAVAYEQYF. CDR3 in DNA: TGCGCCAGCAGCCAGGGACTAGCAGTAGCCTACGAGCAGTACTTC.

V and J are TRBV12-5 and TRBJ2-5; D is possibly TRBD2 (6 bases). The CDR3 spans 16 residues. Per the germline V gene, CDR1 is LGHNT and CDR2 is FRNRAP. The V end was cut by 1 base, the J end by 5 bases, with 17 bases between. The CDR3 is CASGLERPGLKETQYF. The CDR3 region has the DNA TGTGCTAGTGGTTTGGAGAGACCGGGACTGAAGGAGACCCAGTACTTC.

The rearrangement joins TRBV5-4 to TRBJ2-5, with 14 bases matching TRBD2. V shed 4 bases and J 5 bases; nucleotides not matched to a gene: 4. The CDR3 extends over 15 amino acids. CDR1 and CDR2 from the germline V gene are SGHNT and YYREEE (reference sequence). Here the CDR3 reads CASSGGLAGVETQYF. The CDR3 DNA reads TGTGCCAGCAGCGGGGGACTAGCGGGAGTGGAGACCCAGTACTTC.

The chain is built from TRBV30 and TRBJ2-5, with D tentatively TRBD2 (6 bases). This CDR3 comprises 14 residues. CDR1 and CDR2 (germline): GTSNPN, SVGIG (reference sequence). Trimming pared 6 bases from V and 5 bases from J, leaving 19 bases between. The CDR3 is CACRSTGVVETQYF. The DNA of the CDR3 is TGTGCCTGTCGAAGTACGGGAGTAGTTGAGACCCAGTACTTC.

In its sample, this clone is medium-sized (0.01 to 0.1%). The chain couples TRBV9 to TRBJ2-7; 8 nucleotides line up with TRBD1. In germline, CDR1 is SGDLS, CDR2 YYNGEE. V gave up 4 bases and J gave up 4 bases; unmatched junction bases: 10. This CDR3 has 15 amino acids. The CDR3 reads CASSPATGEEYEQYF. In DNA form, the CDR3 reads TGTGCCAGCAGCCCGGCGACAGGGGAGGAGTACGAGCAGTACTTC.

J is TRBJ2-5 and V is TRBV7-9; weak D call: TRBD2 (6 bases). There are 13 residues in the CDR3. Germline assignment: CDR1 SEHNR and CDR2 FQNEAQ (reference sequence). With 3 bases removed from V and 5 bases from J, the gap between germline ends came to 10 bases. The CDR3 DNA follows: TGTGCCAGCAGCTTGGGGGGTGGGGAGACCCAGTACTTC. Protein product: CASSLGGGETQYF. Full variable domain (missing parts from reference TRBV7-9 and TRBJ2-5): DTGVSQNPRHKITKRGQNVTFRCDPISEHNRLYWYRQTLGQGPEFLTYFQNEAQLEKSRLLSDRFSAERPKGSFSTLEIQRTEQGDSAMYLCASSLGGGETQYFGPGTRLLVL.

V and J are TRBV7-9 and TRBJ2-7; 9 bases are a match to TRBD1. CDR3 length: 15 residues. The V segment lost 6 bases and the J segment 6 bases; nucleotides outside the gene matches: 12. CDR1 and CDR2 from the germline V gene are SEHNR and FQNEAQ (reference sequence). CDR3 sequence: CASSYPGQGPAEQYF. The CDR3 DNA reads as TGTGCCAGCAGTTACCCGGGACAGGGACCCGCCGAGCAGTACTTC.

The V gene is TRBV27, the J gene TRBJ1-2; no reliable D call. Germline-derived CDR1 and CDR2 are MNHEY and SMNVEV (reference sequence). V was pared by 4 bases and J by 2 bases, with 14 bases between. The CDR3 totals 15 residues. CDR3 region: CASSYRRTSNYGYTF. The CDR3 DNA is TGTGCCAGCAGTTACCGGAGGACCTCAAACTATGGCTACACCTTC.

This chain links TRBV7-9 with TRBJ1-6; D call uncertain. Trimming removed 8 bases at V and 0 bases at J, with 14 bases between. From germline, CDR1 is SEHNR and CDR2 FQNEAQ (reference sequence). The CDR3 totals 16 residues. In DNA, the CDR3 is TGTGCCAGCGAGGCCACAAGGAGCTCCTATAATTCACCCCTCCACTTT. It codes for CASEATRSSYNSPLHF.

The chain carries TRBV14 and TRBJ1-1, with a tentative D call TRBD1 (6 bases). Germline V gene data show CDR1 as SGHDN and CDR2 as FVKESK. Trimming left V 1 base short and J 7 bases short, with 10 bases between. The CDR3 length is 13 residues. Here the CDR3 reads CASSQVRGGEAFF. CDR3 nucleotide sequence: TGTGCCAGCAGCCAAGTCAGAGGGGGTGAAGCTTTCTTT.

This chain uses TRBV3-1 (or the pseudogene TRBV3-2) with TRBJ2-2, with D perhaps matching TRBD2 (5 bases). Germline CDR1 reads LGHDT; CDR2 reads YNNKEL (reference sequence). The CDR3 is made up of 14 amino acids. Trimming took 4 bases from V and 5 from J, leaving 11 bases between them. The CDR3, as DNA: TGTGCCAGCAGCCTCGGACTCACGACCGGGGAGCTGTTTTTT. This gives the protein CASSLGLTTGELFF.

The genes are TRBV5-1 and TRBJ2-1, with 7 bases identical to TRBD1. CDR3 length: 17 residues. Germline CDR1 SGHRS, CDR2 YFSETQ. V lost 0 bases to trimming and J lost 0 bases; unmatched junction nucleotides: 6. The CDR3 region has the DNA TGCGCCAGCAGCTTGGTAGGGGGACAGAGCTCCTACAATGAGCAGTTCTTC. Translated, it gives CASSLVGGQSSYNEQFF.